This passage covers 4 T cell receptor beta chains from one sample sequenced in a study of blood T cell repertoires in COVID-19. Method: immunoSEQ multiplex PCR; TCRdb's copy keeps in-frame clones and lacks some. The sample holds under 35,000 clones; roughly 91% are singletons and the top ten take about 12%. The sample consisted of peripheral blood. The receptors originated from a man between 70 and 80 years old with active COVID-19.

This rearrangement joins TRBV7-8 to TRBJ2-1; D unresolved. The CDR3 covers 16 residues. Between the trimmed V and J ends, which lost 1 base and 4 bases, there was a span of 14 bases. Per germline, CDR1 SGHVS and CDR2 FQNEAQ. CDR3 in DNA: TGTGCCAGCAGCTTAGAGGTAGCACCCTCTTACAATGAGCAGTTCTTC. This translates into CASSLEVAPSYNEQFF.

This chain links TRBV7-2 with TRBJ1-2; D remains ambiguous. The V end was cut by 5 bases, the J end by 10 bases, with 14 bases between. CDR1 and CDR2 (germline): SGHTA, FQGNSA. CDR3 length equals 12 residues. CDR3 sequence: CASSTPRGTYTF. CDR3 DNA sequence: TGTGCCAGCAGCACGCCCCGGGGAACCTACACCTTC.

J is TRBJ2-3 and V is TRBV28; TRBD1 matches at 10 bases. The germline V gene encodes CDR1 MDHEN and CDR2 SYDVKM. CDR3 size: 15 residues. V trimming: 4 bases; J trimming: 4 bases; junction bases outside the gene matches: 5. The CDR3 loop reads CASSYGTGVADTQYF. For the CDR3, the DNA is TGTGCCAGCAGTTACGGGACAGGGGTGGCAGATACGCAGTATTTT. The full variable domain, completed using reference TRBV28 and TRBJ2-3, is DVKVTQSSRYLVKRTGEKVFLECVQDMDHENMFWYRQDPGLGLRLIYFSYDVKMKEKGDIPEGYSVSREKKERFSLILESASTNQTSMYLCASSYGTGVADTQYFGPGTRLTVL.

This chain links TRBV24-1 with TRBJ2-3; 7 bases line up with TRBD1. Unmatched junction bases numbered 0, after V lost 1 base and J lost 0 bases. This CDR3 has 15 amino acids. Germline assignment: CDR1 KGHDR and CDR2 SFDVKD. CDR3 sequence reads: CATSDFRGSTDTQYF. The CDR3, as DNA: TGTGCCACCAGTGATTTCAGGGGGAGCACAGATACGCAGTATTTT.